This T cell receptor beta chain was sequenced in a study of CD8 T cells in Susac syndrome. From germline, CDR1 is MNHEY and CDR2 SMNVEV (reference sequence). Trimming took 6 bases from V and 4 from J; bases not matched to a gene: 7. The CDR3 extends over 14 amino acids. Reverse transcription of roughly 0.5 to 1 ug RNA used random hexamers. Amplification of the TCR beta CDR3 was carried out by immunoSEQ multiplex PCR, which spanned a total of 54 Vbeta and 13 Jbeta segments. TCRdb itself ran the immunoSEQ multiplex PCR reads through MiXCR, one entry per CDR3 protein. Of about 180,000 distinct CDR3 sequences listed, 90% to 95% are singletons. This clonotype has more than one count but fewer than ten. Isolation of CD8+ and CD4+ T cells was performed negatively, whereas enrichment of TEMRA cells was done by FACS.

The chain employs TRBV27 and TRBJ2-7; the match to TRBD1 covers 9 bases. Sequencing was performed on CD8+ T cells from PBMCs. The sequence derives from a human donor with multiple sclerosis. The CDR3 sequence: CASSTGTGYYEQYF. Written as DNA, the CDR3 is TGTGCCAGCAGCACCGGGACAGGGTATTACGAGCAGTACTTC.